These 9 T cell receptor beta chains came from one sample sequenced in a study of CD8 T cells in ankylosing spondylitis. TCRdb recomputed calls from the 5' RACE reads with MiXCR, one row per CDR3 protein. The data show 250,000 or so distinct CDR3 sequences, about a sixth seen once. The sequenced sample consisted of blood, either unsorted or a sorted T cell fraction (not recorded which). All receptors derive from a male donor with ankylosing spondylitis or in good health (not recorded which).

A few counts support this clonotype. The genes are TRBV9 and TRBJ2-7, with 9 bases matching TRBD2. V gave up 4 bases and J gave up 2 bases; unmatched junction bases: 4. The CDR3 runs to 14 residues. Germline CDR1 SGDLS, CDR2 YYNGEE. CDR3 region: CASSTAGGPYEQYF. The DNA for the CDR3 is TGTGCCAGCAGCACAGCGGGAGGCCCCTACGAGCAGTACTTC.

This clonotype was seen only a few times. This chain uses TRBV7-8 with TRBJ2-3, with a tentative D call TRBD2 (6 bases). CDR1 is SGHVS and CDR2 is FQNEAQ in the germline V gene. This CDR3 contains 16 residues. V lost 3 bases, J lost 1 base, and 14 bases lay in between. The CDR3: CASSFPTERGTDTQYF. CDR3 sequence (DNA): TGTGCCAGCAGCTTTCCGACAGAGCGGGGCACAGATACGCAGTATTTT.

This clonotype was seen a few times. The chain uses TRBV5-1 and TRBJ2-7, with 8 bases fitting TRBD1. Trimming at V came to 0 bases and at J to 10 bases, leaving 21 bases not matched to a gene. CDR1 is SGHRS, CDR2 YFSETQ, per germline. The CDR3 covers 18 residues. The chain's CDR3 is CASSLAPPDRAPLSFQYF. DNA for the CDR3: TGCGCCAGCAGCTTGGCCCCCCCGGACAGGGCCCCCCTGAGTTTCCAGTACTTC.

This clonotype was seen repeatedly, ten times or more. The chain carries TRBV9 and TRBJ2-2, with D perhaps being TRBD1 or TRBD2 (7 bases each). The CDR3 extends over 15 amino acids. The germline V and J ends were trimmed by 6 bases and 5 bases, with 17 bases remaining between them. Germline V gene sequence: CDR1 SGDLS, CDR2 YYNGEE. In DNA, the CDR3 is TGTGCCAGCAAGGGAGGGGGCGGAGGAACCGGGGAGCTGTTTTTT. This gives the protein CASKGGGGGTGELFF.

The CDR3: CASSDSDGQETQYF. In DNA form, the CDR3 reads TGTGCCAGCAGTGACTCGGACGGGCAAGAGACCCAGTACTTC. The chain couples TRBV2 to TRBJ2-5; D unresolved. This CDR3 is built from 14 residues. V was cut by 3 bases and J by 2 bases, with 10 bases left in between. CDR1 SNHLY and CDR2 FYNNEI come from the germline V gene.

In its sample, this clonotype was seen a few times. The V call is TRBV29-1, the J call TRBJ2-3, with D perhaps TRBD2 (5 bases). This CDR3 is 16 amino acids long. Germline V gene data show CDR1 as SQVTM and CDR2 as ANQGSEA. V shed 0 bases and J shed 5 bases, with 18 bases lying between them. The CDR3 nucleotides read TGCAGCGTTGAAGATCCCGCTAGCACAAATCTAGATACGCAGTATTTT. Encoded protein: CSVEDPASTNLDTQYF.

This clonotype was recorded a few times. The chain uses TRBV5-6 and TRBJ2-1; TRBD2 matches at 7 bases. The CDR3 has 13 residues. Trimming at V came to 4 bases and at J to 9 bases, leaving 7 bases not matched to a gene. Germline V CDR1 and CDR2: SGHDT, YYEEEE. This CDR3 is CASSITSEGEQFF. The CDR3, as DNA: TGTGCCAGCAGCATCACTAGCGAGGGTGAGCAGTTCTTC.

The chain couples TRBV20-1 to TRBJ2-1; 12 positions match TRBD2. Per the germline V gene, CDR1 is DFQATT and CDR2 is SNEGSKA (reference sequence). The CDR3 length is 17 residues. V shed 3 bases and J 0 bases; nucleotides not matched to a gene: 6. The DNA of the CDR3 is TGCAGTGCTAGGGACGGACTAGCGGGGTCCTCCTACAATGAGCAGTTCTTC. It translates to CSARDGLAGSSYNEQFF.

The table lists this clonotype with a few counts. This sequence joins TRBV6-1 and TRBJ2-1; 12 positions match TRBD2. Trimming removed 6 bases from V and 8 bases from J; junction bases left unmatched: 8. The CDR3 has 15 amino acids. Germline lookup yields CDR1 MNHNS and CDR2 SASEGT. The CDR3: CASSLAGGSPHEQFF. The CDR3, as DNA: TGTGCCAGCAGCCTAGCGGGAGGGAGCCCCCATGAGCAGTTCTTC.